This passage covers 18 T cell receptor beta chains from one sample sequenced in a study of T cell responses to AZD1222 COVID-19 vaccine. TCRdb's copy holds only in-frame clones and misses some; the assay was immunoSEQ multiplex PCR. The profile shows some 74,000 clones, more than 70% of them singletons. The sequencing used peripheral blood, collected on day 0 of AZD1222 vaccination. These receptors originate from an adult in good health.

CDR3 sequence reads: CASRGDGGRGYGYTF. DNA of the CDR3: TGTGCCAGCAGGGGGGACGGCGGTAGGGGCTATGGCTACACCTTC. The rearrangement joins TRBV6-5 to TRBJ1-2; D possibly corresponds to TRBD1 (5 bases). CDR1 is MNHEY, CDR2 SVGAGI, per germline. Trimming removed 6 bases at V and 4 bases at J, with 18 bases between. The CDR3 loop spans 15 amino acids.

The chain recombines TRBV3-1 (or the pseudogene TRBV3-2) with TRBJ2-1; the D gene is possibly TRBD1 (6 bases). The CDR3 is 15 residues long. Germline CDR1 is LGHDT and CDR2 is YNNKEL (reference sequence). V was trimmed by 4 bases and J by 3 bases, leaving 13 bases between them. CDR3 loop: CASSPMDSLYNEQFF. CDR3 in DNA: TGTGCCAGCAGCCCGATGGACAGCCTCTACAATGAGCAGTTCTTC.

The chain joins TRBV18 to TRBJ1-5; 9 bases are shared with TRBD1. CDR3 length: 17 residues. The V and J ends lost 2 bases and 7 bases, in that order; junction bases with no gene match: 12. Germline loops: CDR1 KGHSH, CDR2 LQKENI. The CDR3 DNA sequence: TGTGCCAGCTCACCAGCGGGGGGCGGGACAGGGAGCCAGCCCCAGCATTTT. Protein: CASSPAGGGTGSQPQHF.

This clone has just one count. CDR3 bases: TGTGCCAGCAGTTCCCCCTCCCGCACAGGGGGTTTTGAAAAACTGTTTTTT. Protein sequence: CASSSPSRTGGFEKLFF. The chain has TRBV27 and TRBJ1-4, with 8 positions matching TRBD1. Germline-derived CDR1 and CDR2 are MNHEY and SMNVEV (reference sequence). V shed 4 bases and J 7 bases; nucleotides not matched to a gene: 14. The CDR3 runs 17 residues.

CDR3 sequence: CASSEGQGPGGDTQYF. CDR3 DNA: TGTGCCAGCAGTGAAGGACAGGGACCTGGGGGAGATACGCAGTATTTT. The V gene is TRBV2, the J gene TRBJ2-3; 7 nucleotides agree with TRBD1. V was clipped by 1 base and J by 5 bases; unmatched bases: 9. This CDR3 has 16 amino acids. Germline CDR1 and CDR2: SNHLY and FYNNEI.

The chain combines TRBV5-1 with TRBJ2-3, with D unresolved. Trimming removed 0 bases from V and 2 bases from J, with 7 bases in between. Germline loops: CDR1 SGHRS, CDR2 YFSETQ. The CDR3 consists of 14 residues. CDR3 region: CASSLGTVTDTQYF. Written as DNA, the CDR3 is TGCGCCAGCAGCTTGGGAACAGTCACAGATACGCAGTATTTT.

The chain links TRBV6-5 to TRBJ1-1, with D possibly matching TRBD1 (5 bases). V was pared by 2 bases and J by 1 base, with 14 bases between. This CDR3 is 16 amino acids long. Germline V lookup: CDR1 MNHEY, CDR2 SVGAGI. The chain's CDR3 is CASSYGGSGRNTEAFF. The CDR3 DNA reads TGTGCCAGCAGTTACGGGGGGTCTGGGAGGAACACTGAAGCTTTCTTT.

CDR3 coding DNA: TGTGCCAGCAGTGTCACAGGGAATAGCAATCAGCCCCAGCATTTT. Its translation is CASSVTGNSNQPQHF. The V call is TRBV2, the J call TRBJ1-5; D may be TRBD1 (6 bases). Germline V gene data show CDR1 as SNHLY and CDR2 as FYNNEI. The CDR3 contains 15 residues. The V and J ends lost 4 bases and 0 bases respectively, with 10 bases between them.

V gene TRBV6-5 combines with J gene TRBJ2-1, with 8 bases lining up with TRBD2. CDR1 and CDR2 from the germline V gene are MNHEY and SVGAGI. The CDR3 covers 16 residues. Trimming removed 4 bases from V and 1 base from J; junction bases left unmatched: 6. The CDR3 region has the DNA TGTGCCAGCAGTTCGCCACTAGCGGTATCCTACAATGAGCAGTTCTTC. This sequence encodes CASSSPLAVSYNEQFF.

V and J are TRBV11-2 and TRBJ1-1; 8 bases fit TRBD1. Germline V CDR1 and CDR2: SGHAT, FQNNGV. V was pared by 2 bases and J by 1 base, with 9 bases of the junction left unmatched. This CDR3 contains 17 residues. The CDR3 is CASSLYGPGQGNTEAFF. In DNA, the CDR3 is TGTGCCAGCAGCTTATATGGCCCTGGACAGGGGAACACTGAAGCTTTCTTT.

The chain employs TRBV19 and TRBJ1-3, with D possibly TRBD1 on 5 matching bases. Germline loops: CDR1 LNHDA, CDR2 SQIVND (reference sequence). The CDR3 is 15 residues long. The V and J ends lost 6 bases and 0 bases respectively, with 12 bases between them. The CDR3 nucleotides read TGTGCCAGTAGGTTGGACACGGTCTCTGGAAACACCATATATTTT. Translating it yields CASRLDTVSGNTIYF. Filled out from reference TRBV19 and TRBJ1-3, the complete variable domain reads DGGITQSPKYLFRKEGQNVTLSCEQNLNHDAMYWYRQDPGQGLRLIYYSQIVNDFQKGDIAEGYSVSREKKESFPLTVTSAQKNPTAFYLCASRLDTVSGNTIYFGEGSWLTVV.

This clone was observed a handful of times. In nucleotides, the CDR3 is TGTGCCATCAGTGAGTCGATCTTAGAGGAGAGTAACTATGGCTACACCTTC. Translated, it gives CAISESILEESNYGYTF. This chain joins TRBV10-3 and TRBJ1-2; D gene ambiguous. The CDR3 totals 17 residues. Per germline, CDR1 ENHRY and CDR2 SYGVKD. V shed 0 bases and J shed 1 base, with 15 bases lying between them.

This rearrangement joins TRBV3-1 (or the pseudogene TRBV3-2) to TRBJ1-1, with D unclear. The CDR3 has 13 amino acids. Germline assignment: CDR1 LGHDT and CDR2 YNNKEL (reference sequence). V gave up 8 bases and J gave up 6 bases, with 16 bases separating them. CDR3 amino acids: CASADGVSAEAFF. CDR3 sequence (DNA): TGTGCCAGCGCGGACGGAGTTTCCGCTGAAGCTTTCTTT.

V usage is TRBV5-6 and J usage is TRBJ2-5; TRBD1 is a possible D gene (7 bases). The CDR3 runs 14 residues. The ends were cut back, 4 bases at V and 4 bases at J, with 14 bases in the middle. CDR1 is SGHDT and CDR2 is YYEEEE in the germline V gene. Written as DNA, the CDR3 is TGTGCCAGCAGCATTAGACAGGGAGGAGAGACCCAGTACTTC. Residues: CASSIRQGGETQYF.

The chain recombines TRBV5-4 with TRBJ2-1; possibly TRBD1 for D (7 bases). Germline V gene data show CDR1 as SGHNT and CDR2 as YYREEE (reference sequence). Trimming cost V 4 bases and J 4 bases, with 9 bases left between them. The CDR3 runs 13 residues. DNA for the CDR3: TGTGCCAGCAGCGCGGGACAGTACAATGAGCAGTTCTTC. It codes for CASSAGQYNEQFF.

In this sample, this clone is medium-sized. V gene TRBV5-1 combines with J gene TRBJ2-7; 11 nucleotides agree with TRBD1. The junction had 2 bases not matched to a gene; V was cut back by 0 bases and J by 3 bases. The germline CDR1 and CDR2 sequences are SGHRS and YFSETQ. CDR3 length equals 15 residues. The CDR3 sequence is CASSLDGTGGYEQYF. The DNA for the CDR3 is TGCGCCAGCAGCTTGGATGGGACAGGGGGCTACGAGCAGTACTTC.

This chain joins TRBV24-1 and TRBJ1-2, with D perhaps matching TRBD1 (6 bases). Germline V gene lookup returns CDR1 KGHDR and CDR2 SFDVKD. The CDR3 is made up of 13 amino acids. V was shortened by 7 bases and J by 4 bases, with 12 bases between the two germline ends. The CDR3 DNA is TGTGCCACCAGCCCAGGGGCGCTCTATGGCTACACCTTC. Translation gives CATSPGALYGYTF.

The chain recombines TRBV7-8 with TRBJ1-2; no clear D gene. Germline-derived CDR1 and CDR2 are SGHVS and FQNEAQ. Trimming took off 2 bases at V and 6 bases at J, with 10 bases between the two ends. CDR3 length: 13 amino acids. The CDR3 sequence: CASSLLLADGYTF. CDR3 in DNA: TGTGCCAGCAGCTTATTGTTGGCTGATGGCTACACCTTC.